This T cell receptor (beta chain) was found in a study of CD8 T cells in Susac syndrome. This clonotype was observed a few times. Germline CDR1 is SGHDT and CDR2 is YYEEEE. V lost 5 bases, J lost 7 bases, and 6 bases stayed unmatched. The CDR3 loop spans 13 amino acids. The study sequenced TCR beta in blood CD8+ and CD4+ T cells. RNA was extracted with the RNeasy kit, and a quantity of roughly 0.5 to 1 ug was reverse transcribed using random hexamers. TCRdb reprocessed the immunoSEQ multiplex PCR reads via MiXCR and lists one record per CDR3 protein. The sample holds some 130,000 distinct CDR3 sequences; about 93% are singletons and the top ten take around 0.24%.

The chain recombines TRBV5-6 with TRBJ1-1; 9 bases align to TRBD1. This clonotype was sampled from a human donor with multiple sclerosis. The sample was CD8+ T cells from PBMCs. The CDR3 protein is CASRDRGGGEAFF. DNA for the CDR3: TGTGCCAGCAGGGACAGGGGCGGAGGTGAAGCTTTCTTT.